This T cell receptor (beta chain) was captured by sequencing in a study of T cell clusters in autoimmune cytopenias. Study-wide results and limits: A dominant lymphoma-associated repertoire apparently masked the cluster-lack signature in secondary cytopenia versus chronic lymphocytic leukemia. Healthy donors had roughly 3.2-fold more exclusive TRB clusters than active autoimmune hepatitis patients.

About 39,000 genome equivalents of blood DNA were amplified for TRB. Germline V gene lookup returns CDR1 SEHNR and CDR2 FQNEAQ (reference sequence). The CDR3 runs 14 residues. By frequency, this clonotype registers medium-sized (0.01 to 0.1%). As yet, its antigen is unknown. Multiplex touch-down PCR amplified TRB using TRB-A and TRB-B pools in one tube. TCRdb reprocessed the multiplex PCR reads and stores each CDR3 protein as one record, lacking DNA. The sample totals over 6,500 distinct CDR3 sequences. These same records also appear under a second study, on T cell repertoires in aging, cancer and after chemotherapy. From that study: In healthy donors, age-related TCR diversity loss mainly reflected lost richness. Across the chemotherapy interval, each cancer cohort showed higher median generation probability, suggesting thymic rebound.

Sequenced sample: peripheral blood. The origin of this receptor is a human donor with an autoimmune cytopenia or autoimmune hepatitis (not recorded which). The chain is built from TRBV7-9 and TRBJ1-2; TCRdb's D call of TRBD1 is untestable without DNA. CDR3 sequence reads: CASSLAGGLYGYTF.